The 9 T cell receptor beta chains presented below share a single source sample, sequenced in a study of PD-1 blockade in classical Hodgkin lymphoma. Time point noted: newly diagnosed, previously untreated cHL patient sample. Thawed PBMCs yielded CD4+ T cells through magnetic negative selection. The assay was immunoSEQ multiplex PCR, and TCRdb's table has in-frame clones only and misses some. The table has approximately 20,000 clones, roughly 89% seen once; the top ten hold roughly 0.25%. Sequenced: CD4+ T cells from blood. The receptors were gathered from a human donor with classical Hodgkin lymphoma.

The chain uses TRBV19 and TRBJ2-1; 7 positions match TRBD2. Losses at the gene ends were 5 bases for V and 4 bases for J; bases not matched to a gene: 11. The CDR3 consists of 16 residues. Per germline, CDR1 LNHDA and CDR2 SQIVND (reference sequence). The CDR3 DNA sequence: TGTGCCAGTAGTTCCCTAGCGGTGGGTTCTTACAATGAGCAGTTCTTC. Residues: CASSSLAVGSYNEQFF.

The rearrangement joins TRBV2 to TRBJ1-5, with a possible D match to TRBD1 (5 bases). There are 14 residues in the CDR3. Germline V CDR1 and CDR2: SNHLY, FYNNEI. Trimming took off 6 bases at V and 1 base at J, with 10 bases between the two ends. In DNA form, the CDR3 reads TGTGCCAGCAGGGAGGACACCAGCAATCAGCCCCAGCATTTT. This gives the protein CASREDTSNQPQHF.

The J gene is TRBJ2-3, the V gene TRBV4-2, with D maybe TRBD1 (5 bases). Germline V gives CDR1 LGHNA, CDR2 YNFKEQ. The CDR3 runs 15 residues. Between the trimmed V and J ends, which lost 1 base and 2 bases, there was a span of 10 bases. CDR3 bases: TGTGCCAGCAGCCAAGGGGAACAGGCCACAGATACGCAGTATTTT. It is translated as CASSQGEQATDTQYF.

V gene TRBV5-1 combines with J gene TRBJ1-1; 7 bases match TRBD1. Germline-derived CDR1 and CDR2 are SGHRS and YFSETQ. The trim removed 4 bases at V and 3 bases at J, leaving 6 bases unmatched. The CDR3 sequence is 14 residues long. The CDR3 coding sequence is TGCGCCAGCAGCCTTCCGGGACAGTACACTGAAGCTTTCTTT. This gives the protein CASSLPGQYTEAFF.

V usage is TRBV2 and J usage is TRBJ1-1; D remains ambiguous. The CDR3 consists of 16 residues. Germline CDR1 and CDR2: SNHLY and FYNNEI. V was trimmed by 2 bases and J by 0 bases, leaving 13 bases between them. CDR3 coding DNA: TGTGCCAGCAGTGAAATGAAGCAGTACATGAACACTGAAGCTTTCTTT. As protein: CASSEMKQYMNTEAFF.

The gene calls are TRBV11-1 and TRBJ2-7; no definite D call. The V end was cut by 1 base, the J end by 2 bases, with 3 bases between. Germline CDR1 SGHAT, CDR2 FQDESV (reference sequence). This CDR3 region has 12 residues. The CDR3 sequence: CASSLGAYEQYF. CDR3 nucleotides: TGTGCCAGCAGCTTAGGGGCCTACGAGCAGTACTTC. The variable domain in full, completed from reference TRBV11-1 and TRBJ2-7, reads EAEVAQSPRYKITEKSQAVAFWCDPISGHATLYWYRQILGQGPELLVQFQDESVVDDSQLPKDRFSAERLKGVDSTLKIQPAELGDSAMYLCASSLGAYEQYFGPGTRLTVT.

This chain connects TRBV5-1 to TRBJ1-1; no clear D gene. The CDR3 is 13 residues long. Germline lookup yields CDR1 SGHRS and CDR2 YFSETQ. V lost 2 bases and J lost 0, with 5 bases in between. CDR3 residues: CASSLKLNTEAFF. Here the CDR3 DNA reads TGCGCCAGCAGCTTAAAGTTGAACACTGAAGCTTTCTTT. The entire variable domain, with the rest obtained from reference TRBV5-1 and TRBJ1-1, is as follows: KAGVTQTPRYLIKTRGQQVTLSCSPISGHRSVSWYQQTPGQGLQFLFEYFSETQRNKGNFPGRFSGRQFSNSRSEMNVSTLELGDSALYLCASSLKLNTEAFFGQGTRLTVV.

CDR3 DNA: TGTGCCAGCAGCGTAGATGGGACAGGGCGCTTCGGCGAGCAGTACTTC. This codes for CASSVDGTGRFGEQYF. The chain has TRBV9 and TRBJ2-7; 9 nucleotides agree with TRBD1. The CDR3 loop spans 16 amino acids. Germline values: CDR1 SGDLS, CDR2 YYNGEE. With V trimmed by 0 bases and J by 6 bases, 10 bases remained unmatched.

CDR3 nucleotides: TGTGCCAGCGCTAGCGGGGGCTCCTACGAGCAGTACTTC. It translates to CASASGGSYEQYF. The chain joins TRBV19 to TRBJ2-7; 10 bases are a match to TRBD2. The CDR3 spans 13 residues. CDR1 and CDR2 from the germline V gene are LNHDA and SQIVND (reference sequence). The ends lost 9 bases at V and 0 bases at J; junction bases unmatched: 2.